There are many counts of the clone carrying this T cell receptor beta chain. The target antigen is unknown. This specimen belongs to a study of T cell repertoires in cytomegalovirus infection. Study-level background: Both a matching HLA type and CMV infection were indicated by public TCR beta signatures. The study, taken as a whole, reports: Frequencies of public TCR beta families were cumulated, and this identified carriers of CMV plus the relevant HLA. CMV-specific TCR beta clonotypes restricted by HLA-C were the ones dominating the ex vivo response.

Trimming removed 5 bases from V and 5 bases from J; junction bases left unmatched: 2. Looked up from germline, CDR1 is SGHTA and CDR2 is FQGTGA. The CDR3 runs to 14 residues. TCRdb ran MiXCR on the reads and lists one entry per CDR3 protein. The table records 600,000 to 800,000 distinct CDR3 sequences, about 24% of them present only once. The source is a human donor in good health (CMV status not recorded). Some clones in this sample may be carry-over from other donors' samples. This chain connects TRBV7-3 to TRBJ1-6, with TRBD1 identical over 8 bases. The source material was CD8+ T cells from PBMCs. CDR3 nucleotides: TGTGCCAGCAGCCTGGGACAGGATAATTCACCCCTCCACTTT. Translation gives CASSLGQDNSPLHF. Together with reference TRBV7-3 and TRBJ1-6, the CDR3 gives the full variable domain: GAGVSQTPSNKVTEKGKYVELRCDPISGHTALYWYRQSLGQGPEFLIYFQGTGAADDSGLPNDRFFAVRPEGSVSTLKIQRTERGDSAVYLCASSLGQDNSPLHFGNGTRLTVT.